Listed here are 8 T cell receptor beta chains from one sample, sequenced in a study of CD8+CD57+ T cells in acquired aplastic anemia. Profiles of TCR beta VDJ and CDR3 were generated from a genomic DNA template. In TCRdb, the reads were re-called with MiXCR into one record per CDR3 protein. The sample records under 350,000 distinct CDR3 sequences, about 50% being singletons. In patients chosen for sequencing, flow cytometry had shown CD8+CD57+ cell expansion. The sequenced sample consisted of sorted CD4+, CD8+, or CD8+CD57+ T cells (not recorded which) from PBMCs. The receptors were gathered from a human donor with aplastic anemia.

This clonotype was observed once. This may be a read error, as it is one base from a much larger clone. The chain uses TRBV6-1 and TRBJ2-1, with 9 bases identical to TRBD1. This CDR3 has 15 residues. Per germline, CDR1 MNHNS and CDR2 SASEGT. Trimming took 6 bases from V and 5 from J; bases not matched to a gene: 8. The DNA of the CDR3 is TGTGCCAGCAGGCCCCCGGGACAGGGTCACAATGAGCAGTTCTTC. Translated: CASRPPGQGHNEQFF.

This chain connects TRBV5-4 to TRBJ2-3; D is ambiguous. The CDR3 loop spans 16 amino acids. CDR1 is SGHNT, CDR2 YYREEE, per germline (reference sequence). The V end lost 4 bases, the J end lost 6 bases, and 21 bases lay between the germline ends. CDR3 DNA: TGTGCCAGCAGCGCGGACGGCCGGTCCCCCTCGGATACGCAGTATTTT. It is translated as CASSADGRSPSDTQYF.

This chain links TRBV5-1 with TRBJ1-1, with D unresolved. Per germline, CDR1 SGHRS and CDR2 YFSETQ. The CDR3 consists of 14 residues. Trimming pared 0 bases from V and 4 bases from J, leaving 10 bases between. For the CDR3, the DNA is TGCGCCAGCAGCTTGGACATGATGGGCACTGAAGCTTTCTTT. This gives the protein CASSLDMMGTEAFF.

This clonotype was observed many times. V is TRBV25-1 and J is TRBJ2-1; tentative D call: TRBD1 (6 bases). Germline-derived CDR1 and CDR2 are MGHDK and SYGVNS. V dropped 2 bases and J dropped 3 bases, with 17 bases sitting between them. This CDR3 has 17 amino acids. In DNA, the CDR3 is TGTGCCAGCAGTGAAATTGGACAGTCAGGATTCTACAATGAGCAGTTCTTC. Translated: CASSEIGQSGFYNEQFF.

Points on this clonotype: This may be a read error: a much more frequent sequence differs by one nucleotide. The genes are TRBV27 and TRBJ1-2; D ambiguous. The CDR3 is 12 residues long. Looked up from germline, CDR1 is MNHEY and CDR2 is SMNVEV (reference sequence). CDR3 residues: CASRSWEYGFTF. CDR3 DNA sequence: TGTGCCAGCAGATCTTGGGAGTATGGCTTCACCTTC.

This clonotype was found many times. The genes are TRBV4-1 and TRBJ1-2, with D perhaps matching TRBD1 (5 bases). Trimming pared 0 bases from V and 2 bases from J, leaving 10 bases between. CDR1 is MGHRA, CDR2 YSYEKL, per germline. The CDR3 is 15 amino acids. CDR3 in DNA: TGCGCCAGCAGCCAAGATCCGGGACCGAACTATGGCTACACCTTC. Translation: CASSQDPGPNYGYTF.

With regard to this clonotype: A read error may be the cause here, since a much bigger clone is one base away. The CDR3 spells CASTREESPLRF. For the CDR3, the DNA is TGTGCCAGCACCCGAGAGGAGTCACCCCTCCGCTTT. V and J are TRBV7-2 and TRBJ1-6; D remains unclear. The CDR3 has 12 residues. The germline V gene has CDR1 SGHTA and CDR2 FQGNSA.

This clonotype has a count of ten or more. The rearrangement joins TRBV3-1 to TRBJ1-6; no firm D call. The CDR3 is made up of 15 amino acids. V was trimmed by 5 bases and J by 6 bases, leaving 14 bases between them. Germline V gene data show CDR1 as LGHDT and CDR2 as YNNKEL (reference sequence). CDR3 region: CASSSLGSINSPLHF. The CDR3 bases are TGTGCCAGCAGCTCCCTGGGGTCGATTAATTCACCCCTCCACTTT.